The sequence of this T cell receptor beta chain was determined in a study of shared clonotypes between healthy human individuals. In the study overall: The composition of the donors was a couple of women and a few men aged 18 to 49.

Only in-frame clones appear in the TCRdb table, and some are missing; sequencing was by immunoSEQ multiplex PCR. The table includes under 2,000,000 clones, about 95% detected once. CD45RO-negative cells were positively selected for CCR7, leaving out terminally differentiated effector memory CD45RA+ cells. The CDR3 has 12 residues. Germline lookup yields CDR1 MNHEY and CDR2 SVGAGI. V lost 6 bases to trimming and J lost 1 base, with 5 bases between them. V gene TRBV6-5 combines with J gene TRBJ2-3; D gene uncertain. The origin of this receptor is a man younger than 35 in good health. Sample: naive CD8+ T cells sorted from blood. The CDR3 here is CASRAGTDTQYF. The DNA for the CDR3 is TGTGCCAGCAGGGCGGGCACAGATACGCAGTATTTT.